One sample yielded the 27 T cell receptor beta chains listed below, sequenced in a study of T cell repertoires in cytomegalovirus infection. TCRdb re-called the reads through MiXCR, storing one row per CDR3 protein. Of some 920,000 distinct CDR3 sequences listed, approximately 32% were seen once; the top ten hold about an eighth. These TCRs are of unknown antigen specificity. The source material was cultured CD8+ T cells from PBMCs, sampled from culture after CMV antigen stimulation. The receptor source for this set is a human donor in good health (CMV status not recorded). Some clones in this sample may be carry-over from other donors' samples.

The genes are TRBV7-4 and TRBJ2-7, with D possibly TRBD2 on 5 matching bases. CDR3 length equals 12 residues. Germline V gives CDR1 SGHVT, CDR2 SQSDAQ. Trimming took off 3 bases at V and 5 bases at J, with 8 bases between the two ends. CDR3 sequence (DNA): TGTGCCAGCAGCTTCGGGCGGGACGAGCAGTACTTC. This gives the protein CASSFGRDEQYF.

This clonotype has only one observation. The CDR3 DNA follows: TGTGCCAGCAGTGACGAGGCCACAGATACGCAGTATTTT. This encodes CASSDEATDTQYF. J is TRBJ2-3 and V is TRBV2; D not resolved. Germline CDR1 and CDR2: SNHLY and FYNNEI. V dropped 3 bases and J dropped 2 bases, with 6 bases sitting between them. This CDR3 has 13 amino acids.

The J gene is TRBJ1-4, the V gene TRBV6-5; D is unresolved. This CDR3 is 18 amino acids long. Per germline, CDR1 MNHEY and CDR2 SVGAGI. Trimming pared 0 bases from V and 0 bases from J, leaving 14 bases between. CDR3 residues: CASSYSVFGAPTNEKLFF. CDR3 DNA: TGTGCCAGCAGTTACTCGGTTTTCGGCGCCCCAACTAATGAAAAACTGTTTTTT.

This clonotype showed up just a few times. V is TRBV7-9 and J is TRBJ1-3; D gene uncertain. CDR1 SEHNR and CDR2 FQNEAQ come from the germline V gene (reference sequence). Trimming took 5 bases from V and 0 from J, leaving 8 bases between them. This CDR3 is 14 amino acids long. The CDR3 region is CASSPSTSGNTIYF. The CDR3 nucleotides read TGTGCCAGCAGCCCCTCGACCTCTGGAAACACCATATATTTT.

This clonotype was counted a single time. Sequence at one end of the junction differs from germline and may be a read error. This CDR3 is CTSSSSGTGGNEQFF. As DNA, the CDR3 is TGTACCAGCAGCTCCTCCGGGACCGGGGGCAATGAGCAGTTCTTC. The chain links TRBV11-1 to TRBJ2-1; D may be TRBD2 (6 bases). Germline CDR1 and CDR2: SGHAT and FQDESV (reference sequence). The CDR3 is 15 residues long.

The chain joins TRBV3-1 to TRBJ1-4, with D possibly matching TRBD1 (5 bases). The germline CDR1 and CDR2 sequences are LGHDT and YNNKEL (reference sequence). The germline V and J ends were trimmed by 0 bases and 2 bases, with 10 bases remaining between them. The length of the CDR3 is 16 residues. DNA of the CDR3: TGTGCCAGCAGCCAAGATCTTTGGGGGACTAATGAAAAACTGTTTTTT. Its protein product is CASSQDLWGTNEKLFF.

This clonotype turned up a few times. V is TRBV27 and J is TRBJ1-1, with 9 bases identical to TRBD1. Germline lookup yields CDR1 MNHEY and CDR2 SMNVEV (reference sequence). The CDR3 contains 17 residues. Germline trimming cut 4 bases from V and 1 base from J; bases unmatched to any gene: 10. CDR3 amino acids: CASSSLQGAGGNTEAFF. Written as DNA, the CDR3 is TGTGCCAGCAGTTCCCTACAGGGGGCTGGGGGGAACACTGAAGCTTTCTTT.

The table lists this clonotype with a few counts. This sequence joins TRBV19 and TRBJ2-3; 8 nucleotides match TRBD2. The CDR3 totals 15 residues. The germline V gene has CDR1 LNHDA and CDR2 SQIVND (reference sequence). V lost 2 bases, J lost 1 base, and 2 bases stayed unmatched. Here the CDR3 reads CASSIRRGGTDTQYF. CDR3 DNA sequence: TGTGCCAGTAGTATAAGGCGGGGGGGCACAGATACGCAGTATTTT.

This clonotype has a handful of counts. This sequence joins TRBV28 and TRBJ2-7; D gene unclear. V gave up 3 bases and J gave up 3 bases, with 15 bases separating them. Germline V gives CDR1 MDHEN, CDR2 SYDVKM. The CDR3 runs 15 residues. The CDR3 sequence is CASSFIEGQYYEQYF. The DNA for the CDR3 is TGTGCCAGCAGTTTTATCGAAGGGCAGTACTACGAGCAGTACTTC.

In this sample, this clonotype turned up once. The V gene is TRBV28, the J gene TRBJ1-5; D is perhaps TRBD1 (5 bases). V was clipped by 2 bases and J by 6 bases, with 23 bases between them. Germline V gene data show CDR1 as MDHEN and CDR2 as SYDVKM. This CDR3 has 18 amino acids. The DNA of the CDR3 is TGTGCCAGCAGTTTACCCATCCTAGGCCCGGGGGTAGGTCAGCCCCAGCATTTT. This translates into CASSLPILGPGVGQPQHF.

CDR3 sequence: CASSRHEHADRGKEETQYF. The CDR3 DNA reads TGCGCCAGCAGCCGACATGAACACGCGGACAGGGGGAAAGAAGAGACCCAGTACTTC. The gene calls are TRBV4-1 and TRBJ2-5; 10 bases are a match to TRBD1. V shed 4 bases, J shed 3 bases, and the junction held 17 bases outside the gene matches. Germline V gene sequence: CDR1 MGHRA, CDR2 YSYEKL. The CDR3 consists of 19 residues.

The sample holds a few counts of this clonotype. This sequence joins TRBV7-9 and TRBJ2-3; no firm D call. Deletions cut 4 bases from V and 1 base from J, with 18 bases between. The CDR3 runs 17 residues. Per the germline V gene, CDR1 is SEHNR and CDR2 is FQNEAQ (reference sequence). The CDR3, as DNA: TGTGCCAGCAGCTGGCGCCAAGCGCACCGGGGCACAGATACGCAGTATTTT. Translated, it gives CASSWRQAHRGTDTQYF. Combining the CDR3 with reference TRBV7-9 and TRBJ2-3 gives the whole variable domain DTGVSQNPRHKITKRGQNVTFRCDPISEHNRLYWYRQTLGQGPEFLTYFQNEAQLEKSRLLSDRFSAERPKGSFSTLEIQRTEQGDSAMYLCASSWRQAHRGTDTQYFGPGTRLTVL.

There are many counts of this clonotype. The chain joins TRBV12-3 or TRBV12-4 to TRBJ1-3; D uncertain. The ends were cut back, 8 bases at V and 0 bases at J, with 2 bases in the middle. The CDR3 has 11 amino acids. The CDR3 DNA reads TGTGCCAGCGGCTCTGGAAACACCATATATTTT. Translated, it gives CASGSGNTIYF.

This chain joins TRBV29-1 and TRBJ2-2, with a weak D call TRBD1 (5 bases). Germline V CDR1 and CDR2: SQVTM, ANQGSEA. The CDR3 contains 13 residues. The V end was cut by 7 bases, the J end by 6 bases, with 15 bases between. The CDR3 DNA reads TGCAGCGCCGGGCTAGGGGAAGCCGGGGAGCTGTTTTTT. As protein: CSAGLGEAGELFF.

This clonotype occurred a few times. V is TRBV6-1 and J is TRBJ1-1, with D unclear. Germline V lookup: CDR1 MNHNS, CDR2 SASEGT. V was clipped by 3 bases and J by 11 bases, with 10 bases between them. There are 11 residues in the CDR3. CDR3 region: CASSEAPWAFF. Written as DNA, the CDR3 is TGTGCCAGCAGTGAGGCCCCATGGGCTTTCTTT.

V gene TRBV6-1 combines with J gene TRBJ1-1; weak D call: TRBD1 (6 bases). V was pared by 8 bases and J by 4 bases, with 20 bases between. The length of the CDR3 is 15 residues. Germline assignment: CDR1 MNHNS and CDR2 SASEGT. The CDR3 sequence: CASLQGNGLGTEAFF. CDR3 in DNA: TGTGCCAGCCTGCAGGGGAACGGACTTGGCACTGAAGCTTTCTTT.

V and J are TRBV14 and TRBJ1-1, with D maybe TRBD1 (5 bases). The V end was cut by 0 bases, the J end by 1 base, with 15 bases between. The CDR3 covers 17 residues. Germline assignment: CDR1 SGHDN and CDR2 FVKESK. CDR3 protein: CASSQELYGASNTEAFF. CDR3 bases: TGTGCCAGCAGCCAAGAATTGTACGGGGCCTCGAACACTGAAGCTTTCTTT.

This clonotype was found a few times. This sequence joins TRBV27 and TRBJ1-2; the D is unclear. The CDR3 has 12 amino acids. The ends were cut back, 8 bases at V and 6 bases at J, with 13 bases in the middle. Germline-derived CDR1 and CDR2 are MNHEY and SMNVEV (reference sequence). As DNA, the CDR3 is TGTGCCAGCGGGCGGGTACTCGATGGCTACACCTTC. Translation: CASGRVLDGYTF.

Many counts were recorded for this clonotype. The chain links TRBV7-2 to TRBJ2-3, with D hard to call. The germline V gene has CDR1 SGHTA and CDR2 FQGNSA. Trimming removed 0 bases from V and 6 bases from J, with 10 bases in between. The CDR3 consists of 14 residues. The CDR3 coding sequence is TGTGCCAGCAGCTTAGCTGAGTCGATTGATACGCAGTATTTT. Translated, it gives CASSLAESIDTQYF.

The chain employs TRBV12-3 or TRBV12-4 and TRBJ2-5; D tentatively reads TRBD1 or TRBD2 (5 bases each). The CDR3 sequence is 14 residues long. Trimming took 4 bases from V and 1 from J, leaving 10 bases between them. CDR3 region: CASSWGKVQETQYF. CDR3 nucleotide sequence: TGTGCCAGCAGTTGGGGGAAGGTCCAAGAGACCCAGTACTTC.

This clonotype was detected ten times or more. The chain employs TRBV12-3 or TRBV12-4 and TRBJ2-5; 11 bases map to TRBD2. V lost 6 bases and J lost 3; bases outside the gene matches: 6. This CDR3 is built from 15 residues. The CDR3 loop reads CASSLLAGGEETQYF. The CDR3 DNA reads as TGTGCCAGCAGCCTGCTAGCGGGGGGCGAAGAGACCCAGTACTTC.

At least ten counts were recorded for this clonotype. CDR3 amino acids: CASRGQLNEQFF. CDR3 in DNA: TGTGCCAGCAGGGGACAGCTCAATGAGCAGTTCTTC. The chain is built from TRBV7-2 and TRBJ2-1, with 7 bases fitting TRBD1. This CDR3 is built from 12 residues. V shed 6 bases and J 6 bases; nucleotides not matched to a gene: 2. The V gene's germline CDR1 is SGHTA and CDR2 FQGNSA. Variable domain in full (rest from reference TRBV7-2 and TRBJ2-1): GAGVSQSPSNKVTEKGKDVELRCDPISGHTALYWYRQSLGQGLEFLIYFQGNSAPDKSGLPSDRFSAERTGGSVSTLTIQRTQQEDSAVYLCASRGQLNEQFFGPGTRLTVL.

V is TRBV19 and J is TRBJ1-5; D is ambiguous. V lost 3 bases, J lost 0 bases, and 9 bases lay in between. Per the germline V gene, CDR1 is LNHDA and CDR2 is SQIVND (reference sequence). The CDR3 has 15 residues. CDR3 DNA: TGTGCCAGTAGTATTTTCCGGGATAGCAATCAGCCCCAGCATTTT. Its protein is CASSIFRDSNQPQHF.

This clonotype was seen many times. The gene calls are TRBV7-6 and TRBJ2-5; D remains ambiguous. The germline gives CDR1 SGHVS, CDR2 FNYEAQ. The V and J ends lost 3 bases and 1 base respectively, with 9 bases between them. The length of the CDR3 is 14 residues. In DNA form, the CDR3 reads TGTGCCAGCAGCTTGGCCTGGCCCCAAGAGACCCAGTACTTC. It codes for CASSLAWPQETQYF.

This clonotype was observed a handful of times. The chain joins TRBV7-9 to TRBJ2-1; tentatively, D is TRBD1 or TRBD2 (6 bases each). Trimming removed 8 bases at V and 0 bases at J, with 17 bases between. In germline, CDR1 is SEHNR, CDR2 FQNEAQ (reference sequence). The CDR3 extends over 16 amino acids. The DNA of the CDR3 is TGTGCCAGCTTGAGGGGGGCGGGGACCTCCTACAATGAGCAGTTCTTC. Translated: CASLRGAGTSYNEQFF.

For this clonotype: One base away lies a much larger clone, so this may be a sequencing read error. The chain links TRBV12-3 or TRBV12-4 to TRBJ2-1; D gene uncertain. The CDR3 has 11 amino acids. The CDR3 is CTSSWSNEQFF. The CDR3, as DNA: TGTACCAGCAGTTGGTCTAATGAGCAGTTCTTC.

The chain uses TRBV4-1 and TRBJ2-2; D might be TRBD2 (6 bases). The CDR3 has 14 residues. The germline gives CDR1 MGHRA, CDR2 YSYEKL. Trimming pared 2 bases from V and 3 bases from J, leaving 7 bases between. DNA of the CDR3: TGCGCCAGCAGCCAATGGGGGGACACCGGGGAGCTGTTTTTT. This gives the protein CASSQWGDTGELFF.